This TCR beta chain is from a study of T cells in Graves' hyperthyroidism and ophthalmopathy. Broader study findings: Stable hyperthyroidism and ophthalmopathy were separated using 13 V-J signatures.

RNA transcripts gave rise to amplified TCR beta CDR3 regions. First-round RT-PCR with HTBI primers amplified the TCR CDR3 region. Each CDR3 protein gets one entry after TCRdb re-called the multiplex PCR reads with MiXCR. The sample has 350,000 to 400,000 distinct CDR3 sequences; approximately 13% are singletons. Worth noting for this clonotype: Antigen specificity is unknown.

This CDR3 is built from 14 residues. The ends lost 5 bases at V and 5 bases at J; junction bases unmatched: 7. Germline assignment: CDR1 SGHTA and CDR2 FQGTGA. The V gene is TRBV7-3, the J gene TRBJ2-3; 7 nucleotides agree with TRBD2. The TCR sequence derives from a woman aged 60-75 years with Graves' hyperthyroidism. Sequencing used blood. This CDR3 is CASSGGTTRDTQYF. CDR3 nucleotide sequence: TGTGCCAGCAGCGGTGGGACTACCCGAGATACGCAGTATTTT.